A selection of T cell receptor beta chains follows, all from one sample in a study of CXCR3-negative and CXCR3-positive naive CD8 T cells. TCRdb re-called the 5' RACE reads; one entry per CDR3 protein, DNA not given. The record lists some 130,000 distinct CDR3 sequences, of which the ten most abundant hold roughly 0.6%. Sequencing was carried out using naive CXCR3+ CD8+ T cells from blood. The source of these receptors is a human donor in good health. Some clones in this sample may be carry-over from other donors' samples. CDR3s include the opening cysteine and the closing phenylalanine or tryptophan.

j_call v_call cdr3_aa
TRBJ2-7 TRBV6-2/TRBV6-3 CASSYGTSGPYEQYF
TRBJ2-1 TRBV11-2 CASSLGTSGGNEQFF
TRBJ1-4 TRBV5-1 CASSLAGRDREGSNEKLFF
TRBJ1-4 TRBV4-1 CASSQGWTVATNEKLFF
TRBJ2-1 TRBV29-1 CSVPGEGNEQFF
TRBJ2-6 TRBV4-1 CASSQLVNSGANVLTF
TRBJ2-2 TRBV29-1 CSVAWPSGRPGELFF
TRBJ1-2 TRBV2 CASSNREIRSGYTF
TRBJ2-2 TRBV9 CASSWTALNTGELFF
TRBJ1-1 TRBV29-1 CSVTRAGENTEAFF
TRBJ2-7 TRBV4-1 CASSLWTSGAYEQYF
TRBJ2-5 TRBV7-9 CASTQLIGGRLLEETQYF
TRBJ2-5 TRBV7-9 CASSDTVQETQYF
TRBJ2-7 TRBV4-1 CASSQDSSRLYEQYF
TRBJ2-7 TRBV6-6 CASSAADTGSYEQYF
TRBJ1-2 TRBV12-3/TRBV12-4 CASSPGPRGYTF
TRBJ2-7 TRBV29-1 CSVEGGGAYEQYF
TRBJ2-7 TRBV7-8 CASSLGGQSSYEQYF
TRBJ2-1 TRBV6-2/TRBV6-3 CASSRGAGIDEQFF
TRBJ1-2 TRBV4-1 CASSQRQGDYGYTF
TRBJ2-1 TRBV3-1 CASSPEGGVNEQFF
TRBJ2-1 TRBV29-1 CSVEGLGPEQFF
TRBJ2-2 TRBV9 CASSSNLRQGGTGELFF
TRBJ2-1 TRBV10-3 CAISEALAGGDNEQFF
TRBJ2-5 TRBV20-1 CSARDFGQSLETQYF
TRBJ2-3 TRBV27 CASTIQGGGSTDTQYF
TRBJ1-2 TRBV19 CASSIGGFYGYTF
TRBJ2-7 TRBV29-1 CSVEEAGRSNSYEQYF
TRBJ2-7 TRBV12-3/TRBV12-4 CASTPGTGRSYEQYF
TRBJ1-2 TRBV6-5 CANTSRGTDSGANYGYTF
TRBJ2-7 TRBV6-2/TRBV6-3 CASTGAGGFYEQYF
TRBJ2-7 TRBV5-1 CASSWAVGREQYF
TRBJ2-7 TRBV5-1 CASSLGDRSPYEQYF
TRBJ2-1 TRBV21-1 CASSKADRGGEQFF
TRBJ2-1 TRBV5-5 CASSLVWTSGRVSYNEQFF
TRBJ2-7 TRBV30 CAWSDRVGSYEQYF
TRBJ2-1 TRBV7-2 CASSFWDNEQFF
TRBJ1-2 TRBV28 CASKLGQGVDGYTF
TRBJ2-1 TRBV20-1 CSAGVANLNEQFF
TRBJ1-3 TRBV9 CASSAGTYGNTIYF
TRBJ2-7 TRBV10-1 CASSPGTSSSEQYF
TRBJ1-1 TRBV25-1 CASNLGAVAFF
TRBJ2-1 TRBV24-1 CATSDLGEGGREQFF
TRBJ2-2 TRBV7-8 CASSLVEITGELFF
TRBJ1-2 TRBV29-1 CSVEDLSYGYTF
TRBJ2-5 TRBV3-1 CASSQIAGGGQETQYF
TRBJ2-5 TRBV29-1 CSVPDRGETQYF
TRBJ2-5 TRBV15 CATSRGGGAGETQYF
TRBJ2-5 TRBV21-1 CASSKEVLEFQETQYF